A single TCR beta chain is shown here with its context. This entry is derived from a study of blood T cell repertoires in COVID-19. At the level of the study: PBMCs, B-cell-depleted T cells, or T cells provided the cDNA or gDNA that made up the material.

Study processing details: Amplifying reference gene primers gave estimates of nucleated cell counts. The data were produced by immunoSEQ multiplex PCR, yet TCRdb's version contains in-frame clones alone and is incomplete. D and trimming come from the DNA, and the V and J calls and clone size come from that table. The table shows roughly 190,000 clones, with 85% to 90% occurring only once. Germline-derived CDR1 and CDR2 are WSHSY and SAAADI. V lost 6 bases, J lost 1 base, and 15 bases lay in between. CDR3 size: 15 residues. The source is an older woman with acute or convalescent COVID-19. The chain combines TRBV10-2 with TRBJ1-1; TRBD1 is a possible D gene (6 bases). The specimen sequenced was peripheral blood. This CDR3 is CASRPSRGGNTEAFF. The CDR3 DNA is TGCGCCAGCAGGCCCTCGAGGGGGGGGAACACTGAAGCTTTCTTT.